The entry that follows covers one T cell receptor (beta chain) sequence. The CDR3 length is 15 residues. In germline, CDR1 is SGHTA, CDR2 FQGTGA. Trimming removed 5 bases from V and 1 base from J, with 12 bases in between. The data derive from a study of graft-versus-host responses after intestinal transplantation. TCRdb's copy holds only in-frame clones and misses some; the assay was immunoSEQ multiplex PCR. The data hold about 69,000 clones, with roughly 92% observed a single time. Source: bone marrow, taken almost 750 days after intestinal transplantation. This chain uses TRBV7-3 with TRBJ2-1; D is uncertain. This clonotype was sampled from a human patient who received an intestinal transplant, so some T cells may come from the graft donor. The CDR3: CASSPRTGSYNEQFF. CDR3 bases: TGTGCCAGCAGCCCAAGGACCGGTTCCTACAATGAGCAGTTCTTC.